These 14 T cell receptor beta chains originate from one sample sequenced in a study of T cell changes during pregnancy in multiple sclerosis. Method: immunoSEQ multiplex PCR; TCRdb's copy keeps in-frame clones and lacks some. The sample includes approximately 50,000 clones, approximately 91% of them seen just once. This material consisted of CD8+ T cells from peripheral blood mononuclear cells, taken after pregnancy. The receptors were gathered from a female donor with multiple sclerosis, enrolled in a pregnancy study.

The rearrangement joins TRBV27 to TRBJ2-7; the match to TRBD1 covers 7 bases. This CDR3 contains 14 residues. Germline CDR1 and CDR2: MNHEY and SMNVEV (reference sequence). Unmatched junction bases numbered 6, after V lost 4 bases and J lost 3 bases. CDR3 residues: CASSSQDRLYEQYF. The CDR3 DNA follows: TGTGCCAGCAGTTCACAGGACAGGCTCTACGAGCAGTACTTC.

The rearrangement uses TRBV5-1 and TRBJ1-2; D unresolved. This CDR3 region has 15 residues. Germline V CDR1 and CDR2: SGHRS, YFSETQ. The V end lost 1 base, the J end lost 4 bases, and 14 bases lay between the germline ends. The CDR3 region is CASSLMSFGFYGYTF. CDR3 coding DNA: TGCGCCAGCAGCTTGATGAGTTTCGGGTTCTATGGCTACACCTTC.

This chain links TRBV5-6 with TRBJ1-3; D is ambiguous. V lost 0 bases and J lost 7, with 5 bases in between. The length of the CDR3 is 12 residues. Germline V gene data show CDR1 as SGHDT and CDR2 as YYEEEE. For the CDR3, the DNA is TGTGCCAGCAGCTTGGGTCCTAACACCATATATTTT. This encodes CASSLGPNTIYF.

The genes are TRBV2 and TRBJ2-1; 10 nucleotides align to TRBD1. The CDR3 extends over 16 amino acids. Germline-derived CDR1 and CDR2 are SNHLY and FYNNEI. Germline trimming cut 4 bases from V and 4 bases from J; bases unmatched to any gene: 7. The CDR3 loop is CASSATRTGGYNEQFF. CDR3 nucleotide sequence: TGTGCCAGCAGTGCTACGAGGACAGGGGGATACAATGAGCAGTTCTTC. Complete variable domain (other parts from reference TRBV2 and TRBJ2-1): EPEVTQTPSHQVTQMGQEVILRCVPISNHLYFYWYRQILGQKVEFLVSFYNNEISEKSEIFDDQFSVERPDGSNFTLKIRSTKLEDSAMYFCASSATRTGGYNEQFFGPGTRLTVL.

The CDR3 nucleotides read TGTGCCAGTAGTGAGCGGGGCTACCAAGAGACCCAGTACTTC. Translated, it gives CASSERGYQETQYF. The chain joins TRBV19 to TRBJ2-5, with 7 bases matching TRBD2. CDR3 length: 14 amino acids. With V trimmed by 5 bases and J by 0 bases, 3 bases remained unmatched. The V gene's germline CDR1 is LNHDA and CDR2 SQIVND (reference sequence).

The chain links TRBV6-1 to TRBJ1-6; D is unresolved. Germline-derived CDR1 and CDR2 are MNHNS and SASEGT. The CDR3 has 15 residues. The V end was cut by 3 bases, the J end by 6 bases, with 12 bases between. CDR3 nucleotide sequence: TGTGCCAGCAGTGAGGTCGACATGATTAATTCACCCCTCCACTTT. Translating gives CASSEVDMINSPLHF.

The V and J genes are TRBV9 and TRBJ1-1, with 8 bases fitting TRBD1. V lost 6 bases and J lost 5; bases outside the gene matches: 12. The CDR3 runs 15 residues. CDR1 and CDR2 (germline): SGDLS, YYNGEE. The CDR3 loop is CASIPPTGEETEAFF. The CDR3 nucleotides are TGTGCCAGCATTCCTCCGACAGGGGAAGAGACTGAAGCTTTCTTT.

The chain recombines TRBV5-4 with TRBJ1-1, with 11 bases identical to TRBD1. V lost 4 bases to trimming and J lost 4 bases; unmatched junction nucleotides: 3. Germline V gives CDR1 SGHNT, CDR2 YYREEE (reference sequence). CDR3 size: 14 residues. The CDR3 DNA reads as TGTGCCAGCAGCCCTGGGACAGGGGGCACTGAAGCTTTCTTT. Translated: CASSPGTGGTEAFF.

This rearrangement joins TRBV6-5 to TRBJ1-2; D is possibly TRBD1 (5 bases). The V end lost 6 bases, the J end lost 5 bases, and 16 bases lay between the germline ends. The CDR3 sequence is 14 residues long. CDR1 is MNHEY, CDR2 SVGAGI, per germline. Written as DNA, the CDR3 is TGTGCCAGCAGCCAGGGATGGGAGGGTTATGGCTACACCTTC. The encoded protein is CASSQGWEGYGYTF.

The J gene is TRBJ1-5, the V gene TRBV6-5; tentatively, D is TRBD1 (6 bases). V shed 3 bases and J shed 2 bases, with 8 bases lying between them. In germline, CDR1 is MNHEY, CDR2 SVGAGI. The CDR3 sequence is 14 residues long. The CDR3 reads CASSYGGGNQPQHF. The CDR3 nucleotides are TGTGCCAGCAGTTATGGGGGCGGCAATCAGCCCCAGCATTTT.

The rearrangement uses TRBV15 and TRBJ2-6, with TRBD1 as a possible D gene (6 bases). Trimming removed 6 bases at V and 2 bases at J, with 11 bases between. The germline CDR1 and CDR2 sequences are LNHNV and YYDKDF (reference sequence). The CDR3 runs to 15 residues. CDR3 DNA: TGTGCCACCAGGCCGGACAGCGCTGGGGCCAACGTCCTGACTTTC. Translation gives CATRPDSAGANVLTF.

The rearrangement joins TRBV19 to TRBJ1-5, with D perhaps TRBD1 (5 bases). The germline V and J ends were trimmed by 2 bases and 7 bases, with 12 bases remaining between them. The CDR3 totals 14 residues. Germline V gene lookup returns CDR1 LNHDA and CDR2 SQIVND (reference sequence). The CDR3 nucleotides read TGTGCCAGTAGTATATGGGGGGTCGGGCAGCCCCAGCATTTT. Translated: CASSIWGVGQPQHF.

The gene calls are TRBV29-1 and TRBJ1-3; D ambiguous. Germline CDR1 and CDR2: SQVTM and ANQGSEA. V dropped 4 bases and J dropped 4 bases, with 5 bases sitting between them. The CDR3 length is 11 residues. In DNA form, the CDR3 reads TGCAGCGTTGTGAGGGGAAACACCATATATTTT. Its protein product is CSVVRGNTIYF.

This chain joins TRBV9 and TRBJ2-3, with 7 bases lining up with TRBD2. The CDR3 length is 12 residues. After removal of 5 bases from V and 10 bases from J, the junction contained 7 bases not matched to a gene. CDR1 is SGDLS, CDR2 YYNGEE, per germline. This CDR3 is CASRGGEGAQYF. The CDR3 DNA reads as TGTGCCAGCAGGGGGGGGGAAGGGGCGCAGTATTTT.